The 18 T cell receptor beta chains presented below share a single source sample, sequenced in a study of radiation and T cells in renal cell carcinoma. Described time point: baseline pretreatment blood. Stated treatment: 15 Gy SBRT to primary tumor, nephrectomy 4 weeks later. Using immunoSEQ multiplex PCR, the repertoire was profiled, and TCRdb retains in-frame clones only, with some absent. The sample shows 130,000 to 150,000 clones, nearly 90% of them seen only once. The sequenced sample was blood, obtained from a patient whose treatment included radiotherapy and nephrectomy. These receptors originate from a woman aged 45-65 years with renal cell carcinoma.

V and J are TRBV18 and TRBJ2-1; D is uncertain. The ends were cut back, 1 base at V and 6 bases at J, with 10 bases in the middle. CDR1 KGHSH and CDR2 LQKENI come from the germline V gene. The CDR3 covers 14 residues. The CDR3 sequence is CASSPRERVNEQFF. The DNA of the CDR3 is TGTGCCAGCTCACCACGGGAAAGGGTCAATGAGCAGTTCTTC.

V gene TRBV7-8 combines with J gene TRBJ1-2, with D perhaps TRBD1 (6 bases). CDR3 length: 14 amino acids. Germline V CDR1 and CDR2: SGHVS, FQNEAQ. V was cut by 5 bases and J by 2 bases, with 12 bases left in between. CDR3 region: CASSRRTDNYGYTF. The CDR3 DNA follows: TGTGCCAGCAGCCGCAGGACAGACAACTATGGCTACACCTTC.

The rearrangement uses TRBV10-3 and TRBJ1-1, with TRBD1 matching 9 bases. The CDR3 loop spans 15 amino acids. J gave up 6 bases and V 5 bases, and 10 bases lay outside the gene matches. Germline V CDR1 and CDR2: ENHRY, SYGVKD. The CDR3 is CAISPITGGLAEAFF. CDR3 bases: TGTGCCATCAGTCCAATAACAGGGGGCCTGGCTGAAGCTTTCTTT.

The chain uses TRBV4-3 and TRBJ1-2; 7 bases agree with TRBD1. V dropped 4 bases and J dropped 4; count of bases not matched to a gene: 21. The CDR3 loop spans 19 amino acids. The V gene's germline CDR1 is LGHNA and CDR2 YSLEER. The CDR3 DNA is TGCGCCAGCAGCCCCACACGACAGGGCGTACAACTTCCAATCTATGGCTACACCTTC. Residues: CASSPTRQGVQLPIYGYTF.

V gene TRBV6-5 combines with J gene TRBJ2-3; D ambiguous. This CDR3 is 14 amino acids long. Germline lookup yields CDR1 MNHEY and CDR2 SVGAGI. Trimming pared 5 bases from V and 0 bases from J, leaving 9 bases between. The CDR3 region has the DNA TGTGCCAGCAGTCAGGAGACTAGCACAGATACGCAGTATTTT. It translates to CASSQETSTDTQYF.

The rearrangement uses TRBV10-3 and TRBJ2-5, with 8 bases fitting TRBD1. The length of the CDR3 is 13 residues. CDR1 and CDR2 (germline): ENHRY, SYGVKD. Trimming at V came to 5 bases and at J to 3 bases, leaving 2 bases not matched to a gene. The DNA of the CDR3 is TGTGCCATCAGTTCGACAGGGGAAGAGACCCAGTACTTC. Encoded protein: CAISSTGEETQYF.

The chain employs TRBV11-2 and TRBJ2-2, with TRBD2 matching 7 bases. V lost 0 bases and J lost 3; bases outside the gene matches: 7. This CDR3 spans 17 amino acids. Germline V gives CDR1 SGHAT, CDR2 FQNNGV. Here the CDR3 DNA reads TGTGCCAGCAGCTTAGATTCACTAGCGAGGGACACCGGGGAGCTGTTTTTT. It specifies CASSLDSLARDTGELFF. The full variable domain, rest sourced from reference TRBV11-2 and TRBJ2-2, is EAGVAQSPRYKIIEKRQSVAFWCNPISGHATLYWYQQILGQGPKLLIQFQNNGVVDDSQLPKDRFSAERLKGVDSTLKIQPAKLEDSAVYLCASSLDSLARDTGELFFGEGSRLTVL.

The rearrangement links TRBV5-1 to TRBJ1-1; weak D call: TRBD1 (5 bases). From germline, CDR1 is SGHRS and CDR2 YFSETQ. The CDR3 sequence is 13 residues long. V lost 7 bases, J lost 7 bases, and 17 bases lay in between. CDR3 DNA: TGCGCCAGCGGAACAGGACAAGGCATTGAAGCTTTCTTT. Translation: CASGTGQGIEAFF. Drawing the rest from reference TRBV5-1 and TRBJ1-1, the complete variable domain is KAGVTQTPRYLIKTRGQQVTLSCSPISGHRSVSWYQQTPGQGLQFLFEYFSETQRNKGNFPGRFSGRQFSNSRSEMNVSTLELGDSALYLCASGTGQGIEAFFGQGTRLTVV.

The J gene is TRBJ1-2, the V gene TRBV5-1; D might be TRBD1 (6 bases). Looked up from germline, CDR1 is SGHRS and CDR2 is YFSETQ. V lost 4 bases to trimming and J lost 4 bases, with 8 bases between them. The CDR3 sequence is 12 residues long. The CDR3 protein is CASSPDSYGYTF. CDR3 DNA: TGCGCCAGCAGCCCGGACAGCTATGGCTACACCTTC.

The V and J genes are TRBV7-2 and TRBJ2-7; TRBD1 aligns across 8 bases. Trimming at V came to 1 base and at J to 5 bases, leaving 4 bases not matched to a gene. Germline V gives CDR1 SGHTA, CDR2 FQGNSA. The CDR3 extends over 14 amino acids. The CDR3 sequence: CASSLGDRTHEQYF. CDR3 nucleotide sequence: TGTGCCAGCAGCTTAGGGGACAGGACCCACGAGCAGTACTTC.

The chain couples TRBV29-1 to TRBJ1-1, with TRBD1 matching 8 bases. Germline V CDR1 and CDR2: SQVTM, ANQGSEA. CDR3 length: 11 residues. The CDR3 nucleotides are TGCAGAGTGACAGGGGAGACTGAAGCTTTCTTT. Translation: CRVTGETEAFF. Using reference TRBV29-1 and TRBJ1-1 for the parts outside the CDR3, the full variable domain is SAVISQKPSRDICQRGTSLTIQCQVDSQVTMMFWYRQQPGQSLTLIATANQGSEATYESGFVIDKFPISRPNLTFSTLTVSNMSPEDSSIYLCRVTGETEAFFGQGTRLTVV.

The CDR3 region is CASSLRFGQRNNSPLHF. Here the CDR3 DNA reads TGTGCCAGCAGTCTTAGATTCGGACAACGGAATAATTCACCCCTCCACTTT. This chain joins TRBV13 and TRBJ1-6; D might be TRBD1 (5 bases). V was cut by 6 bases and J by 5 bases, with 20 bases left in between. This CDR3 comprises 17 residues. The germline V gene encodes CDR1 PRHDT and CDR2 FYEKMQ (reference sequence).

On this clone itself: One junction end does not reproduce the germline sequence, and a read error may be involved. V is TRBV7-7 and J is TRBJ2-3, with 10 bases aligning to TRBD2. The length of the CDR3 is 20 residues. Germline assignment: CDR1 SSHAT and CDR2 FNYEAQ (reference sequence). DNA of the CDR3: TGTGCTAGCAGTCAAGTTAGCGGGGGGCCGGGTTCCTCTAGCACAGATACGCAGTATTTT. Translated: CASSQVSGGPGSSSTDTQYF.

DNA for the CDR3: TGTGCCACCAGCCGTGTACGACAGTTCTCTGGGGCCAACGTCCTGACTTTC. Its protein is CATSRVRQFSGANVLTF. J is TRBJ2-6 and V is TRBV15, with a tentative D call TRBD1 (5 bases). This CDR3 is 17 amino acids long. CDR1 and CDR2 from the germline V gene are LNHNV and YYDKDF (reference sequence). The V gene lost 5 bases and the J gene lost 0 bases, with 14 bases spanning the gap.

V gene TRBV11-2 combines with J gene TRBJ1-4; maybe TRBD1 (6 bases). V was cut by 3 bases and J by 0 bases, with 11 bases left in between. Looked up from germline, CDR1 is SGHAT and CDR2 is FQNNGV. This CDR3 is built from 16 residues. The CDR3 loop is CASSFLTGATNEKLFF. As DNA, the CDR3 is TGTGCCAGCAGCTTCCTGACAGGCGCAACTAATGAAAAACTGTTTTTT.

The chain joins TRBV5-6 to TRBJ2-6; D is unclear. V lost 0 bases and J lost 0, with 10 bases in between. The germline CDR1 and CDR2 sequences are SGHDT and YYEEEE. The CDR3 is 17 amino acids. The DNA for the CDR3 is TGTGCCAGCAGCTTGGTAACAGACTTCTCTGGGGCCAACGTCCTGACTTTC. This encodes CASSLVTDFSGANVLTF. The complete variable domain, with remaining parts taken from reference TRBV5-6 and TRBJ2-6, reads DAGVTQSPTHLIKTRGQQVTLRCSPKSGHDTVSWYQQALGQGPQFIFQYYEEEERQRGNFPDRFSGHQFPNYSSELNVNALLLGDSALYLCASSLVTDFSGANVLTFGAGSRLTVL.

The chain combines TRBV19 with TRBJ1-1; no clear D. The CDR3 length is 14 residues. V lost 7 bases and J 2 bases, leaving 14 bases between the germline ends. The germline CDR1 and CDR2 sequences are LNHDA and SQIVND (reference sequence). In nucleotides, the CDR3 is TGTGCCAGTACACCCTTTTGGGGAAACACTGAAGCTTTCTTT. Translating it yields CASTPFWGNTEAFF.

Written as DNA, the CDR3 is TGTGCCAGTAGTATCCCCATAATTGCGTTGGGGGTATCCAGCACAGATACGCAGTATTTT. It specifies CASSIPIIALGVSSTDTQYF. V usage is TRBV19 and J usage is TRBJ2-3; either TRBD1 or TRBD2 may supply D (5 bases each). Trimming shortened V by 3 bases and J by 0 bases, and 25 bases separated the two germline ends. Per the germline V gene, CDR1 is LNHDA and CDR2 is SQIVND (reference sequence). This CDR3 is built from 20 residues.